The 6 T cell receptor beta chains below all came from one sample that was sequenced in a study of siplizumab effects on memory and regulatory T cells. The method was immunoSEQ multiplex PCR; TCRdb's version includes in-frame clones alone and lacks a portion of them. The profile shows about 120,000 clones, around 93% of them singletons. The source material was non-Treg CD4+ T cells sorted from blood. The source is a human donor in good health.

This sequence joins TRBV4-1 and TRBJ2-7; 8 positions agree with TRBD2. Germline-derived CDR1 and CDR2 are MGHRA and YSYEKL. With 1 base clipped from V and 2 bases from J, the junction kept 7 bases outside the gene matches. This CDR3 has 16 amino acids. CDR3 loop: CASSQGDAGGPYEQYF. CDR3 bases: TGCGCCAGCAGCCAAGGGGACGCGGGGGGCCCCTACGAGCAGTACTTC.

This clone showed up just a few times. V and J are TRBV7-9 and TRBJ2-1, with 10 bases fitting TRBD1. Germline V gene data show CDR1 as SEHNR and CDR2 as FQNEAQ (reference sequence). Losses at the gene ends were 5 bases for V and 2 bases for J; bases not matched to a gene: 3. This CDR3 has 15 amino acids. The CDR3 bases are TGTGCCAGCAGCCGCGGACAGGGGGCCTACAATGAGCAGTTCTTC. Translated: CASSRGQGAYNEQFF.

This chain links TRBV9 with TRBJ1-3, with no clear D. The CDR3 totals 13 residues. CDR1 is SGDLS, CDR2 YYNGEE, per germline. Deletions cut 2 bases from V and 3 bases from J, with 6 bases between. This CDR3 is CASSVPGGNTIYF. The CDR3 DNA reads TGTGCCAGCAGCGTTCCGGGTGGAAACACCATATATTTT.

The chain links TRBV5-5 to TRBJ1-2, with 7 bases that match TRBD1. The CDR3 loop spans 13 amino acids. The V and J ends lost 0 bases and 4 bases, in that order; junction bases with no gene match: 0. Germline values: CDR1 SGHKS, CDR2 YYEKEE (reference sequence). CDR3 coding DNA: TGTGCCAGCAGCTTGGACAGGGGCTATGGCTACACCTTC. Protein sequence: CASSLDRGYGYTF.

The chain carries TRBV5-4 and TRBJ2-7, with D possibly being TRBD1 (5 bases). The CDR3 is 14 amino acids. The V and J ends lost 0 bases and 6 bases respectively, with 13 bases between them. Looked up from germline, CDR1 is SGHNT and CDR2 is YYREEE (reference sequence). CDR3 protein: CASSLEGPSREQYF. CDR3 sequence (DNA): TGTGCCAGCAGCTTGGAGGGGCCGAGCCGCGAGCAGTACTTC.

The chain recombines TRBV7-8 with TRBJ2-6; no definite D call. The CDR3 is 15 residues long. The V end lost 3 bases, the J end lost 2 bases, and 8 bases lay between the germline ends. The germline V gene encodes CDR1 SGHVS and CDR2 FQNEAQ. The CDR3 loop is CASSFAQTGANVLTF. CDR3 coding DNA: TGTGCCAGCAGCTTCGCCCAGACTGGGGCCAACGTCCTGACTTTC.